These T cell receptor beta chains were read from a single sample in a study of T cell responses to AZD1222 COVID-19 vaccine. Assay used: immunoSEQ multiplex PCR; TCRdb lists only in-frame clones, some missing. The table lists roughly 120,000 clones, 85% to 90% of them singletons. The material sequenced was peripheral blood, taken 28 days after the second AZD1222 dose. These receptor sequences come from an adult who received the AZD1222 COVID-19 vaccine. CDR3s include the opening cysteine and the closing phenylalanine or tryptophan. D genes are given only for firm matches. Size is omitted from some rows. Given values are once, few, many or a class for expanded clones.

clone_size	v_call	d_call	j_call	cdr3_nt	cdr3_aa
.	TRBV11-2	.	TRBJ2-7	TGTGCCAGCAGCCCAGGACTTATAGAGCAGTACTTC	CASSPGLIEQYF
few	TRBV6-5	TRBD1	TRBJ1-5	TGTGCCAGCACCCCGGGACAGGGTAATAATCAGCCCCAGCATTTT	CASTPGQGNNQPQHF
.	TRBV7-2	TRBD2	TRBJ2-7	TGTGCCAGCAGCTTAGAAGCGGGGGAAATCCACGAGCAGTACTTC	CASSLEAGEIHEQYF
.	TRBV6-5	TRBD1	TRBJ1-5	TGTGCCAGCACCCGGACAGGACCGGATCAGCCCCAGCATTTT	CASTRTGPDQPQHF
.	TRBV27	TRBD1	TRBJ2-7	TGTGCCAGCAGTTTATCCCCCGACACAGGGGCCCCCTACGAGCAGTACTTC	CASSLSPDTGAPYEQYF
.	TRBV2	.	TRBJ2-3	TGTGCCAGCAGGGGCGGGGTAAAGGATACGCAGTATTTT	CASRGGVKDTQYF
once	TRBV6-5	.	TRBJ1-1	TGTGCCAGCAGTTACGGGCAAGGGGGTTGGAACACTGAAGCTTTCTTT	CASSYGQGGWNTEAFF
.	TRBV6-6	.	TRBJ1-2	TGTGCCAGCAGCCAGGGACTCCTTGGCTACACCTTC	CASSQGLLGYTF
.	TRBV2	TRBD1	TRBJ2-7	TGTGCCACCTTGACACAGGGGGCTCGGGAGCAGTACTTC	CATLTQGAREQYF
.	TRBV6-1	.	TRBJ2-7	TGTGCCAGCAGTGAAGGACCTCTCTCCTACGAGCAGTACTTC	CASSEGPLSYEQYF
.	TRBV5-1	TRBD1	TRBJ1-6	TGCGCCAGCAGCCCCGGGGACAGAAATTCACCCCTCCACTTT	CASSPGDRNSPLHF
.	TRBV7-2	.	TRBJ1-4	TGTGCCAGCACCGTGAACAGGGCGAATGAAAAACTGTTTTTT	CASTVNRANEKLFF
once	TRBV2	.	TRBJ1-4	TGTGCCAGCAGTGAATCCGGGAACTATCCGGAAAAACTGTTTTTT	CASSESGNYPEKLFF
.	TRBV19	TRBD1	TRBJ1-2	TGTGCCAGCATAAAAACACCGGGACAGGGAGGAGGCTACACCTTC	CASIKTPGQGGGYTF
.	TRBV6-2/TRBV6-3	TRBD2	TRBJ2-1	TGTGCCAGCAGCTCCGGGGGGGCCAATGAGCAGTTCTTC	CASSSGGANEQFF
once	TRBV4-3	.	TRBJ2-1	TGCGCCAGCAGCCAGGCGGGCGACAGGAACGATGAGCAGTTCTTC	CASSQAGDRNDEQFF
.	TRBV5-8	.	TRBJ1-2	TGTGCCAGCAGCTTGGGCAGCATACACCTATGGGGCTATGGCTACACCTTC	CASSLGSIHLWGYGYTF
.	TRBV13	TRBD1	TRBJ2-3	TGTGCCAGCAGCTTAGGAAGAACAGGGGCCAGCACAGATACGCAGTATTTT	CASSLGRTGASTDTQYF
.	TRBV7-2	TRBD2	TRBJ2-5	TGTGCCAGCAGCTTAGGGGGAGGTAGCGGGAACCAAGAGACCCAGTACTTC	CASSLGGGSGNQETQYF
once	TRBV27	.	TRBJ2-2	TGTGCCAGCAGTTTATACCCTCAATTGAACACCGGGGAGCTGTTTTTT	CASSLYPQLNTGELFF
once	TRBV4-3	.	TRBJ1-3	TGCGCCAGCAGCCAAGGATTTGAGGGTTTGAAAGGAAACACCATATATTTT	CASSQGFEGLKGNTIYF